This TCR beta chain was observed in a study of monozygotic twins with inflammatory bowel disease. Points from the study as a whole: Different subtypes (of T cells) could not be told apart from one another. Diversity of TCRbeta measured by inverse Simpson was lower in IBD patients than in healthy co-twins.

In regard to this clonotype: Its target is not known.

cDNA synthesis was performed in eight separate reactions for each sample. Using the 5' RACE reads, TCRdb records one entry per CDR3 protein without DNA. The sample table includes about 330,000 distinct CDR3 sequences. Specimen: blood. The receptor comes from a human donor with ulcerative colitis or Crohn's disease, or a healthy co-twin of an affected twin (not recorded which).

The chain's CDR3 is CSARDIGPPYGYTF. The rearrangement uses TRBV20-1 and TRBJ1-2. Germline loops: CDR1 DFQATT, CDR2 SNEGSKA (reference sequence). The CDR3 totals 14 residues.